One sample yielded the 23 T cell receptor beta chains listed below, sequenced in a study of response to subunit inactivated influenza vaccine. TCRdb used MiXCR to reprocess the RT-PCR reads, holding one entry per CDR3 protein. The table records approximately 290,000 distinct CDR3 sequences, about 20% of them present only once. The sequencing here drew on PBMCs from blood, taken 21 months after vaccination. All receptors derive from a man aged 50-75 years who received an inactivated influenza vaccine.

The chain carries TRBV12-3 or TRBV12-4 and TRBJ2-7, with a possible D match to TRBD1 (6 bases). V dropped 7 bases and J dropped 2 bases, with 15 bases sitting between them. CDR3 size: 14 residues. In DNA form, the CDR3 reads TGTGCCAGCACCGATGACAGGACGACCTACGAGCAGTACTTC. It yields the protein CASTDDRTTYEQYF.

The CDR3 here is CASSFSLDTEAFF. DNA for the CDR3: TGTGCCAGCAGTTTTAGTCTGGACACTGAAGCTTTCTTT. The chain links TRBV27 to TRBJ1-1, with D uncertain. The germline V and J ends were trimmed by 3 bases and 3 bases, with 8 bases remaining between them. In germline, CDR1 is MNHEY, CDR2 SMNVEV (reference sequence). The CDR3 runs to 13 residues.

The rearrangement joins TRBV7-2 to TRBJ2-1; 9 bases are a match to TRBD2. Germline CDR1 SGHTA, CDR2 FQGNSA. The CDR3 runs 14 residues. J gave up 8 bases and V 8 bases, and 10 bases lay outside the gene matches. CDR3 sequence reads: CASGRVTSGYEQFF. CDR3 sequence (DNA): TGTGCCAGCGGCAGGGTGACTAGCGGTTATGAGCAGTTCTTC.

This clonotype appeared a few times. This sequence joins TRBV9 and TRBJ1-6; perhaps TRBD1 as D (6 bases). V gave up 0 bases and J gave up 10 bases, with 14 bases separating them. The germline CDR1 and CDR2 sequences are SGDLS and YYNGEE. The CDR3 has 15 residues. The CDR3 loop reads CASSVATGALSPLHF. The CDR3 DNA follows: TGTGCCAGCAGCGTAGCGACGGGGGCGCTCTCACCCCTCCACTTT.

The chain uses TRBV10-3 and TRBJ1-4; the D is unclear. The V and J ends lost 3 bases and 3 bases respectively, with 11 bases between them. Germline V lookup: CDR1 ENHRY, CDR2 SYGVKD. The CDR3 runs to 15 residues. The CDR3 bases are TGTGCCATCAGTGATCCCGGCGGCCCTAATGAAAAACTGTTTTTT. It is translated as CAISDPGGPNEKLFF.

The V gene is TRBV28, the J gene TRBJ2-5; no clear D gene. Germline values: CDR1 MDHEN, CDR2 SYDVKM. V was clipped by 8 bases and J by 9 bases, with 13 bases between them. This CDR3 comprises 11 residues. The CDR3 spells CASSRLSAQYF. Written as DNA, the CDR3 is TGTGCCAGCTCTCGGCTCTCGGCCCAGTACTTC.

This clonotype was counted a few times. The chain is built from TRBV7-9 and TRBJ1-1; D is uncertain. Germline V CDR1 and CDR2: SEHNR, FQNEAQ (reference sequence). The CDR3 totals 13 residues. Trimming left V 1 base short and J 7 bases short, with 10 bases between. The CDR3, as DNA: TGTGCCAGCAGCTTAGGGACGCTCAATGAAGCTTTCTTT. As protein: CASSLGTLNEAFF.

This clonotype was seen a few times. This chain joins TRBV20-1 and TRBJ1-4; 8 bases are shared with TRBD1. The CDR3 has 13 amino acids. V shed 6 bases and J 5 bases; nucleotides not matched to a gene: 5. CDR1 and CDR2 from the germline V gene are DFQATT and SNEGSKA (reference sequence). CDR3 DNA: TGCAGTGCCGCTGGGACAGGCAATGAAAAACTGTTTTTT. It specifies CSAAGTGNEKLFF.

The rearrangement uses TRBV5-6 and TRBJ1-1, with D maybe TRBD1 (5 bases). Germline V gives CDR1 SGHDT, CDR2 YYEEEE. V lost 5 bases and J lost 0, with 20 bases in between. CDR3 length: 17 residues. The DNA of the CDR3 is TGTGCCAGCAGAAGCTTGGGGCTTGGCAAACTGAACACTGAAGCTTTCTTT. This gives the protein CASRSLGLGKLNTEAFF.

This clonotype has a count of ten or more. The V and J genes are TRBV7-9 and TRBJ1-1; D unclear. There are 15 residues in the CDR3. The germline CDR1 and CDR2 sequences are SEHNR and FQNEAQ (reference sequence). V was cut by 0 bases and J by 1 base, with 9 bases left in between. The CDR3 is CASSLARMGNTEAFF. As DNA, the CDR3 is TGTGCCAGCAGCTTAGCGCGGATGGGGAACACTGAAGCTTTCTTT.

The CDR3 spells CASSSSPVDTQYF. CDR3 in DNA: TGTGCCAGCAGCTCCTCCCCCGTAGATACGCAGTATTTT. V usage is TRBV7-2 and J usage is TRBJ2-3; D unclear. V lost 4 bases and J 5 bases, leaving 10 bases between the germline ends. Germline-derived CDR1 and CDR2 are SGHTA and FQGNSA. The CDR3 runs to 13 residues.

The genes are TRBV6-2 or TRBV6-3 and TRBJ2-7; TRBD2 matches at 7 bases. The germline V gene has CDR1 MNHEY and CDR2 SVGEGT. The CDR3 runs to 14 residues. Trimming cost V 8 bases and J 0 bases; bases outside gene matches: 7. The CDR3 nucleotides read TGTGCCAGCGAGACTAGCCTGAGCTCCTACGAGCAGTACTTC. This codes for CASETSLSSYEQYF.

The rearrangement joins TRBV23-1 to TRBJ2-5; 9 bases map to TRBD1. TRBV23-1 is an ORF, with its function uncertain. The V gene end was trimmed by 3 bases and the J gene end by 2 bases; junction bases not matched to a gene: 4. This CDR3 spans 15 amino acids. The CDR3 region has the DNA TGCGCCAGCAGTCAGCCGGGACAGGGACAAGAGACCCAGTACTTC. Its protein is CASSQPGQGQETQYF.

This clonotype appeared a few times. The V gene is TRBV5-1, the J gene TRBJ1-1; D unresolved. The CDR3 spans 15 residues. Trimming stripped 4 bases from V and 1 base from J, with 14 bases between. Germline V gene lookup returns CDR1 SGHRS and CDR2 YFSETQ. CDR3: CASSPTWTGNTEAFF. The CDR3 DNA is TGCGCCAGCAGCCCGACCTGGACTGGGAACACTGAAGCTTTCTTT.

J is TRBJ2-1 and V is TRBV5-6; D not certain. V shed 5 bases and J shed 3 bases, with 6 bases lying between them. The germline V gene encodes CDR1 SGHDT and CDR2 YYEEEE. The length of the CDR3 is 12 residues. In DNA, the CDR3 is TGTGCCAGCAGTAGATACTACAATGAGCAGTTCTTC. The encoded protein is CASSRYYNEQFF.

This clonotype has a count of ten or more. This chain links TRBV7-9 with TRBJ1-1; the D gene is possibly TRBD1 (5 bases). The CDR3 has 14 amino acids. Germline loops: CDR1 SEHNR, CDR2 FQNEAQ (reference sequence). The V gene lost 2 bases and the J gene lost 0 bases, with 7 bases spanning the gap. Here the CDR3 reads CASSLRGLNTEAFF. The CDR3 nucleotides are TGTGCCAGCAGCTTAAGGGGACTGAACACTGAAGCTTTCTTT.

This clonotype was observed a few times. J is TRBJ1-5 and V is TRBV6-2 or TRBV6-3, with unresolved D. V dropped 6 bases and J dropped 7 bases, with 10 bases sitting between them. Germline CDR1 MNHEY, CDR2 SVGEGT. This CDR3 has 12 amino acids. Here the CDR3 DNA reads TGTGCCAGCAGGAAGGGAGGGCAGCCCCAGCATTTT. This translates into CASRKGGQPQHF.

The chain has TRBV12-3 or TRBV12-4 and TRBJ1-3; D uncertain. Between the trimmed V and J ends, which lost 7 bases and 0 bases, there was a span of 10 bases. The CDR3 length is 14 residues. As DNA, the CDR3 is TGTGCCAGCACAGGCACGAACTCTGGAAACACCATATATTTT. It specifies CASTGTNSGNTIYF.

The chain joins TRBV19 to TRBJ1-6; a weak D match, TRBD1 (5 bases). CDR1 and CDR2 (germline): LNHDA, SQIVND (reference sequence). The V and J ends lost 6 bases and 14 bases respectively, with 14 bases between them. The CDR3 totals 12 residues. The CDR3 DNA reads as TGTGCCAGTAGACGCCGGGACGGGGCCCTCCACTTT. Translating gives CASRRRDGALHF. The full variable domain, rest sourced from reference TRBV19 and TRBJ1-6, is DGGITQSPKYLFRKEGQNVTLSCEQNLNHDAMYWYRQDPGQGLRLIYYSQIVNDFQKGDIAEGYSVSREKKESFPLTVTSAQKNPTAFYLCASRRRDGALHFGNGTRLTVT.

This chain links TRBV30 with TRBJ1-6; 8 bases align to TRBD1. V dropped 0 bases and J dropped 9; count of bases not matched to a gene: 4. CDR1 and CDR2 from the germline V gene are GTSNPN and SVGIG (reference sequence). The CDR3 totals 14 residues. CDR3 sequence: CAWSVGGQASPLHF. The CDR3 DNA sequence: TGTGCCTGGAGTGTAGGGGGACAGGCTTCACCCCTCCACTTT.

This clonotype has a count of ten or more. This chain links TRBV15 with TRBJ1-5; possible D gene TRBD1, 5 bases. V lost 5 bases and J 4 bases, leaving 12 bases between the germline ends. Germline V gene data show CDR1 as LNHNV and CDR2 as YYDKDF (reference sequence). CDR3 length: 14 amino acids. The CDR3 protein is CATSLSGGNQPQHF. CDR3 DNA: TGTGCCACCAGCCTTTCGGGGGGAAATCAGCCCCAGCATTTT.

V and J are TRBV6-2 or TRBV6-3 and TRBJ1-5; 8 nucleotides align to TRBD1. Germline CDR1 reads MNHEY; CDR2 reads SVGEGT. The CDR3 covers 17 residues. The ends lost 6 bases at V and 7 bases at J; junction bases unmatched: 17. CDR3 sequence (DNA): TGTGCCAGCAGCCACAGGACAGGGACATCTTCCCGACAGCCCCAGCATTTT. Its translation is CASSHRTGTSSRQPQHF.

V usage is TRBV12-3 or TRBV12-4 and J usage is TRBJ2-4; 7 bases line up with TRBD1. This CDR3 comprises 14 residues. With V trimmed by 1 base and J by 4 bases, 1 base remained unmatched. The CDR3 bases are TGTGCCAGCAGTTTAGGGGGACAGAAAAACATTCAGTACTTC. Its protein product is CASSLGGQKNIQYF.